This TCR beta chain was sequenced during a study of T cells in Graves' hyperthyroidism and ophthalmopathy. With respect to this clonotype: Its specificity is unknown.

The germline V gene encodes CDR1 LGHDT and CDR2 YNNKEL (reference sequence). CDR3 length: 13 amino acids. Trimming removed 9 bases from V and 3 bases from J; junction bases left unmatched: 5. There were TCR beta CDR3 regions amplified from RNA transcripts. A first-round RT-PCR of the TCR CDR3 used the HTBI primer set. TCRdb called the multiplex PCR reads again in MiXCR, with one record for every CDR3 protein. The sample lists about half a million distinct CDR3 sequences, 20% to 25% occurring once. Study-wide points: Ophthalmopathy onset followed model prediction by a median approximately 7 months. Ophthalmopathy cases were set apart from stable hyperthyroidism by a 13 V-J model.

Researchers barred patients who had uncontrolled infection, other autoimmune disease, pregnancy or lactation. Sequencing used blood. This TCR came from a woman in her seventies with Graves' ophthalmopathy. The V call is TRBV3-1, the J call TRBJ1-3; 7 nucleotides line up with TRBD1. The CDR3 bases are TGTGCCAGTGCGAGGACAGGTGGAAACACCATATATTTT. Amino acids: CASARTGGNTIYF. The full variable domain, in which reference TRBV3-1 and TRBJ1-3 provide the parts outside the CDR3, is DTAVSQTPKYLVTQMGNDKSIKCEQNLGHDTMYWYKQDSKKFLKIMFSYNNKELIINETVPNRFSPKSPDKAHLNLHINSLELGDSAVYFCASARTGGNTIYFGEGSWLTVV.